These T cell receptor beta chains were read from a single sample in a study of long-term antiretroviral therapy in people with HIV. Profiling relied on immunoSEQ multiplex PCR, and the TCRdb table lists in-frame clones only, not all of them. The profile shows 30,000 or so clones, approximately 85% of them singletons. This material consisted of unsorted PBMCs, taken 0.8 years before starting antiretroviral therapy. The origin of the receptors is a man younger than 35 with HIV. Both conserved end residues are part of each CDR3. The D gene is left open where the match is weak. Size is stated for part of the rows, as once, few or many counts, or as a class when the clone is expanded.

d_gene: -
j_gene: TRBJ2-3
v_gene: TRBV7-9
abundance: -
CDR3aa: CASSPRGGDTQYF
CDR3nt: TGTGCCAGCAGCCCACGAGGGGGAGATACGCAGTATTTT

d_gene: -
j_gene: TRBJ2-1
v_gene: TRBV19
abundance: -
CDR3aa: CASGYRGAGSGEQFF
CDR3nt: TGTGCCAGTGGTTACCGTGGGGCGGGATCGGGTGAGCAGTTCTTC

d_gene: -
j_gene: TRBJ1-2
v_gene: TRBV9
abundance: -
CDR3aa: CASSEAPSHYGYTF
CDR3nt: TGTGCCAGCAGCGAAGCCCCCTCCCATTATGGCTACACCTTC

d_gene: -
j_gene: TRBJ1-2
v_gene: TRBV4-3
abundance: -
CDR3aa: CASSQEIGSDYGYTF
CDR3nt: TGCGCCAGCAGCCAAGAAATTGGGTCAGACTATGGCTACACCTTC

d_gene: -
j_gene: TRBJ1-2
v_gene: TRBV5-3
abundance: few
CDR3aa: CARRLVDGPYYGYTF
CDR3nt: TGTGCCAGAAGGCTGGTCGATGGACCCTACTATGGCTACACCTTC

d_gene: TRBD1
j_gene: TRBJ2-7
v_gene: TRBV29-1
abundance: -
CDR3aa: CSVLTGGNDEQYF
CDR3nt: TGCAGCGTTCTGACAGGGGGCAACGACGAGCAGTACTTC

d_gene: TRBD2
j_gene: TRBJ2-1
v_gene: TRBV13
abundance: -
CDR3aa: CASSSRTSGRTSYNEQFF
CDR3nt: TGTGCCAGCAGCTCTCGGACTAGCGGGAGGACCTCCTACAATGAGCAGTTCTTC

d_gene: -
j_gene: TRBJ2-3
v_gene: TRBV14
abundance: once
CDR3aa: CASSRGGTDTQYF
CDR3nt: TGTGCCAGCAGCCGCGGGGGCACAGATACGCAGTATTTT

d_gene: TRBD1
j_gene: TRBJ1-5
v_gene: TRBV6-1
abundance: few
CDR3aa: CASSEPGTGLGNQPQHF
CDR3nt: TGTGCCAGCAGTGAACCCGGGACAGGGTTAGGCAATCAGCCCCAGCATTTT

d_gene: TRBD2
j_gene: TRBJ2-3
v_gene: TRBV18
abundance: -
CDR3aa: CASSPNARFAGETRVDTQYF
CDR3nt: TGTGCCAGCTCACCTAACGCCCGATTTGCGGGGGAGACAAGGGTAGATACGCAGTATTTT

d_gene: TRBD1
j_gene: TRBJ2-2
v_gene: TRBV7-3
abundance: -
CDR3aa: CASSLDRTGASGELFF
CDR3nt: TGTGCCAGCAGCTTAGATCGGACAGGGGCAAGCGGGGAGCTGTTTTTT

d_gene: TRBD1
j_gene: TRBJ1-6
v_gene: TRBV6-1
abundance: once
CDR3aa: CATGGIIQGSPLHF
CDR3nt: TGTGCCACAGGGGGGATAATACAGGGCTCACCCCTCCACTTT

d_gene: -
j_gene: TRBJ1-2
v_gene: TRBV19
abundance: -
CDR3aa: CASSAPLGGYTF
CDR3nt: TGTGCCAGTAGTGCCCCGTTGGGTGGCTACACCTTC

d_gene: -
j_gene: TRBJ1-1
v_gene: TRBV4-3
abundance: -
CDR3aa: CASSQDLRGIAEAFF
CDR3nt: TGCGCCAGCAGCCAAGATCTGCGGGGGATCGCTGAAGCTTTCTTT

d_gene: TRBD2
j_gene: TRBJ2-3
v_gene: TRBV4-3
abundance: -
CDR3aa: CASSQGASGYTDTQYF
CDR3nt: TGCGCCAGCAGCCAAGGCGCTAGCGGGTACACAGATACGCAGTATTTT

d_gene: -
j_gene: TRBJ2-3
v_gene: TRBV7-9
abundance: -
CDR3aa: CASSLVGKPDTQYF
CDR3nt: TGTGCCAGCAGCTTAGTGGGAAAGCCGGATACGCAGTATTTT

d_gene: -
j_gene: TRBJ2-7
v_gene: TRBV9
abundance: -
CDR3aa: CASSLPGHEQYF
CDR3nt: TGTGCCAGCAGCCTACCCGGGCACGAGCAGTACTTC

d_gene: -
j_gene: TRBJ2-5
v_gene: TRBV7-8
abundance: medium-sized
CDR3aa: CASSYYPYQETQYF
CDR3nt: TGTGCCAGCAGCTATTATCCGTACCAAGAGACCCAGTACTTC

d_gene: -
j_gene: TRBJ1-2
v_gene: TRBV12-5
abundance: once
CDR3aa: CASGLGTGTLYGYTF
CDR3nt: TGTGCTAGTGGTTTGGGCACCGGGACGCTCTATGGTTACACCTTC

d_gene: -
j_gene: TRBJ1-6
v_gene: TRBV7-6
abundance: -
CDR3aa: CASSPNNNSPLHF
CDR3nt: TGTGCCAGCAGCCCAAACAATAATTCACCCCTCCACTTT

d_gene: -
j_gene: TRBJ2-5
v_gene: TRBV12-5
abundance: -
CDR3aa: CASGPRAGQETQYF
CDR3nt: TGTGCTAGTGGTCCGCGGGCAGGACAAGAGACCCAGTACTTC

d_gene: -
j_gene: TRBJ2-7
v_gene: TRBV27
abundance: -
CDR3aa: CASSFSADPNHEQYF
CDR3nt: TGTGCCAGCAGTTTCTCAGCGGACCCTAACCACGAGCAGTACTTC

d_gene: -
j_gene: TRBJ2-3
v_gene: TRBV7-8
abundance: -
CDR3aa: CASSLREGAAADTQYF
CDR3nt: TGTGCCAGCAGCCTTCGTGAAGGGGCAGCCGCAGATACGCAGTATTTT

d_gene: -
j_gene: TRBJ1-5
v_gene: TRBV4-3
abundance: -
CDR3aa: CASSQDIGQPNQPQHF
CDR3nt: TGCGCCAGCAGCCAAGATATAGGACAGCCTAATCAGCCCCAGCATTTT

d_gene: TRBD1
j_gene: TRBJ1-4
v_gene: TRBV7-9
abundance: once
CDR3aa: CASSSRQGAEKLFF
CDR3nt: TGTGCCAGCAGCTCCCGACAGGGAGCTGAAAAACTGTTTTTT

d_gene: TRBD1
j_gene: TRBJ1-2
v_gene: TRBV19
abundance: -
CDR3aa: CASSGQGPPYTF
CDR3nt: TGTGCCAGTAGTGGACAGGGCCCTCCATACACCTTC

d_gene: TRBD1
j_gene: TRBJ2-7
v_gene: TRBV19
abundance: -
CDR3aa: CASSWKGSGTGATYEQYF
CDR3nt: TGTGCCAGTAGTTGGAAAGGCTCCGGGACAGGCGCCACCTACGAGCAGTACTTC

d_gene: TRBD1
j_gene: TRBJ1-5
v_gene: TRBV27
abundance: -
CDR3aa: CASSLGQSNQPQHF
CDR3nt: TGTGCCAGCAGTTTGGGACAGAGCAATCAGCCCCAGCATTTT

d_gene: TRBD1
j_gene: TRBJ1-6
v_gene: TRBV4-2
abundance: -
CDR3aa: CASSQVLPGGRGSPLHF
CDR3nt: TGTGCCAGCAGCCAAGTACTCCCAGGGGGAAGAGGTTCACCCCTCCACTTT

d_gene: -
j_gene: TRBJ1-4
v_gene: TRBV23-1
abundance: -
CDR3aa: CASSQSSGRKTNEKLFF
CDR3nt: TGCGCCAGCAGTCAATCATCAGGGCGCAAAACTAATGAAAAACTGTTTTTT

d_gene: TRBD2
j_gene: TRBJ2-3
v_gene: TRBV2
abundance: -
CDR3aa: CASSVAFERELDTQYF
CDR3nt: TGTGCCAGCAGTGTGGCCTTTGAGCGGGAGCTGGATACGCAGTATTTT

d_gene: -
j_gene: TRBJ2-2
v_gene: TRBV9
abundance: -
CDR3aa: CASSVDENTGELFF
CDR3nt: TGTGCCAGCAGCGTAGACGAGAACACCGGGGAGCTGTTTTTT

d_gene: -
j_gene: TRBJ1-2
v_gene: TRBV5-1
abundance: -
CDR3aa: CASSLASGWDYGYTF
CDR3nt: TGCGCCAGCAGCTTGGCTTCAGGGTGGGACTATGGCTACACCTTC

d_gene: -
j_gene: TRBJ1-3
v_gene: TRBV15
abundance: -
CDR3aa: CATSRDPPGATSGNTIYF
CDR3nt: TGTGCCACCAGCAGAGATCCCCCGGGGGCTACCTCTGGAAACACCATATATTTT

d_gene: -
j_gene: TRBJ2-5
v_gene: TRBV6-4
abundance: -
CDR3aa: CASSQGEGETQYF
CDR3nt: TGTGCCAGCAGTCAGGGTGAGGGAGAGACCCAGTACTTC

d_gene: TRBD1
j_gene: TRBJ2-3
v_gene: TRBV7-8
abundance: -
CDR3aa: CASSPRTGSNTDTQYF
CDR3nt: TGTGCCAGCAGCCCAAGGACAGGGTCCAACACAGATACGCAGTATTTT

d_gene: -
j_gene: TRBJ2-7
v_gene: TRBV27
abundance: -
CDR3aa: CASSFKGDDEQYF
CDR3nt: TGTGCCAGCAGTTTTAAGGGTGACGACGAGCAGTACTTC

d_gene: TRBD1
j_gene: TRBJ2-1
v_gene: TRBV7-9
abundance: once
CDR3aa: CASSARQGTVVNEQFF
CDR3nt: TGTGCCAGCAGCGCCCGACAGGGCACGGTTGTTAATGAGCAGTTCTTC

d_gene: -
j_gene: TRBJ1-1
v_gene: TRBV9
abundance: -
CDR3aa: CASSVGGTPRGLGAFF
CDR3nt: TGTGCCAGCAGCGTAGGGGGGACACCCCGAGGTCTGGGAGCTTTCTTT

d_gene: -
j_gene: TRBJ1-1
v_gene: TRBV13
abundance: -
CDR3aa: CASSLGGNTEAFF
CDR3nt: TGTGCCAGCAGCCTCGGGGGGAACACTGAAGCTTTCTTT

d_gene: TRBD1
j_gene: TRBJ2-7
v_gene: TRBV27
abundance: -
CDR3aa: CASSQRDRRYEQYF
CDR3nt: TGTGCCAGCAGTCAAAGGGACAGACGCTACGAGCAGTACTTC

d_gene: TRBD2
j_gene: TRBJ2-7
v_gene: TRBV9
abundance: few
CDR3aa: CASSTGLEVSYEQYF
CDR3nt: TGTGCCAGCAGCACGGGACTAGAGGTCTCCTACGAGCAGTACTTC

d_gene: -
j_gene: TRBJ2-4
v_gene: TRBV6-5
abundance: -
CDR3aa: CASRTTWTAKNIQYF
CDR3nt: TGTGCCAGCAGGACAACATGGACAGCCAAAAACATTCAGTACTTC

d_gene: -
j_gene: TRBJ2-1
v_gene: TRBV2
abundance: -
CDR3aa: CASGDSYNEQFF
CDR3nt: TGTGCCAGCGGGGACTCCTACAATGAGCAGTTCTTC

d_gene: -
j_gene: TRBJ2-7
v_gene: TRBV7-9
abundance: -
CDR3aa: CASSSESRVHYF
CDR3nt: TGTGCCAGCAGCTCCGAAAGCAGGGTGCACTACTTC

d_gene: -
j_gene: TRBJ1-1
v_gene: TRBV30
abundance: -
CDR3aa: CAWRVLWNTEAFF
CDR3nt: TGTGCCTGGAGGGTCTTATGGAACACTGAAGCTTTCTTT

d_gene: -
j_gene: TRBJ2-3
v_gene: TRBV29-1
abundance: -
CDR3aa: CSVAGRVTDTQYF
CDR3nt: TGCAGCGTTGCGGGCAGGGTTACAGATACGCAGTATTTT

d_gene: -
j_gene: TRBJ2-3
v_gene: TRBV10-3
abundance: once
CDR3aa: CAMPGQGDTQYF
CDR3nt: TGTGCCATGCCGGGCCAAGGGGATACGCAGTATTTT

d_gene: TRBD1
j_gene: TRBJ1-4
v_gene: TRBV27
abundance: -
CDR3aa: CASSLSGQGVGEKLFF
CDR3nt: TGTGCCAGCAGTTTATCAGGACAGGGGGTAGGCGAAAAACTGTTTTTT

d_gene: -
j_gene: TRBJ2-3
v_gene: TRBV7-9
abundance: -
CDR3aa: CASSLGVDPSTDTQYF
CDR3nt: TGTGCCAGCAGCTTAGGTGTAGATCCTAGCACAGATACGCAGTATTTT

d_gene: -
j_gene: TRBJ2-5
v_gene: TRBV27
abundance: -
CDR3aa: CASRPPGVWETQYF
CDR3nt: TGTGCCAGCAGACCCCCCGGGGTTTGGGAGACCCAGTACTTC

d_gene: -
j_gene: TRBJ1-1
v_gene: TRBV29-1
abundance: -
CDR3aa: CSATMVTVNTEAFF
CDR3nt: TGCAGCGCCACCATGGTTACAGTGAACACTGAAGCTTTCTTT

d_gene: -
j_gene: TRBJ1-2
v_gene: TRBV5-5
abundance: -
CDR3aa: CASSSGPNYGYTF
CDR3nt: TGTGCCAGCAGCTCGGGTCCCAACTATGGCTACACCTTC

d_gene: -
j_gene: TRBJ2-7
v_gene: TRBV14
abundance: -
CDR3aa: CASSHGDAGVYEQYF
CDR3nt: TGTGCCAGCAGCCACGGGGACGCCGGAGTTTACGAGCAGTACTTC